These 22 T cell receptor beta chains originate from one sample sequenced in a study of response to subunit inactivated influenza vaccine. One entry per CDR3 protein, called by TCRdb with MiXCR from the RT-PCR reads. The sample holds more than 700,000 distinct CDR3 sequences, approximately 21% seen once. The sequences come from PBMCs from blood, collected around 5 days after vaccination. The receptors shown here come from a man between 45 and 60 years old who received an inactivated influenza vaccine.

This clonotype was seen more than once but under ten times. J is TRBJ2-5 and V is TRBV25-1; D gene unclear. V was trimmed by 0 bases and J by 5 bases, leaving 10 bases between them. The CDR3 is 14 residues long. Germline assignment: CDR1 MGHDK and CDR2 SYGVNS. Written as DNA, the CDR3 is TGTGCCAGCAGTGAATATACGGTGCACGAGACCCAGTACTTC. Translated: CASSEYTVHETQYF.

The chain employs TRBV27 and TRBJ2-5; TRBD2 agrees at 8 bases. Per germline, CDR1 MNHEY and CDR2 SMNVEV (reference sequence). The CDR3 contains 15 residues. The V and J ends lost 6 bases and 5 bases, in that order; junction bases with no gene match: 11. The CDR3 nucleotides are TGTGCCAGCAGCGGGAGTGGGGCGGGAGGTGAGACCCAGTACTTC. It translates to CASSGSGAGGETQYF.

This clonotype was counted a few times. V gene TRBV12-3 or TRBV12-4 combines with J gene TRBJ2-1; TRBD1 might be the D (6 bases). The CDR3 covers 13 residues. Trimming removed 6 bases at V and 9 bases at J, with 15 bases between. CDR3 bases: TGTGCCAGCAGCCCGCGCATAGGGGGTGAGCAGTTCTTC. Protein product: CASSPRIGGEQFF.

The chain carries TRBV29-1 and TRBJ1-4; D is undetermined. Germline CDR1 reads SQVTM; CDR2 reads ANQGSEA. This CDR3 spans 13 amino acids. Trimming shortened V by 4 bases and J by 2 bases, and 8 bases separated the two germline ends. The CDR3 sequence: CSVVGETNEKLFF. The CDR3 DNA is TGCAGCGTTGTGGGCGAGACTAATGAAAAACTGTTTTTT. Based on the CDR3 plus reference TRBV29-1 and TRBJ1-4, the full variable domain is SAVISQKPSRDICQRGTSLTIQCQVDSQVTMMFWYRQQPGQSLTLIATANQGSEATYESGFVIDKFPISRPNLTFSTLTVSNMSPEDSSIYLCSVVGETNEKLFFGSGTQLSVL.

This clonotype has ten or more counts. The CDR3 DNA reads TGCGCCAGCAGCTTGGCCCCCCAAGAGACCCAGTACTTC. It specifies CASSLAPQETQYF. J is TRBJ2-5 and V is TRBV5-1, with D unclear. The ends were cut back, 0 bases at V and 1 base at J, with 4 bases in the middle. The CDR3 is 13 amino acids. CDR1 is SGHRS, CDR2 YFSETQ, per germline.

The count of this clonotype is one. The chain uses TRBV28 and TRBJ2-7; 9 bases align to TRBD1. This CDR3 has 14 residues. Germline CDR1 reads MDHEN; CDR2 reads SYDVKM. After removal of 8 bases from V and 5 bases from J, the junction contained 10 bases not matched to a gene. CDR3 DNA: TGTGCCAGCGGGACCGGGACAGGGACAAACGAGCAGTACTTC. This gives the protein CASGTGTGTNEQYF.

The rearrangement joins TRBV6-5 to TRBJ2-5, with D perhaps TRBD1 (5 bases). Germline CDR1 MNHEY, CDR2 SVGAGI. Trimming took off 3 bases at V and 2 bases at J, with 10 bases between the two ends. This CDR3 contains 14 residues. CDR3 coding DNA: TGTGCCAGCAGTTATTTTGGGGCTCAAGAGACCCAGTACTTC. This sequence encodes CASSYFGAQETQYF.

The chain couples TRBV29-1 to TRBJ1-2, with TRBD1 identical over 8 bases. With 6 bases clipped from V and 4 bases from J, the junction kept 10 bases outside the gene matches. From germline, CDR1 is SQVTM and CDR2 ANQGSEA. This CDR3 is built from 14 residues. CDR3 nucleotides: TGCAGCGTAACCGGACAGGGACTCGGCTATGGCTACACCTTC. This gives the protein CSVTGQGLGYGYTF.

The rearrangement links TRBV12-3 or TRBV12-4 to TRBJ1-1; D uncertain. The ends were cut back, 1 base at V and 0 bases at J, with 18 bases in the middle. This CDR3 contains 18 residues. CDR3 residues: CASSLDSVGRKLNTEAFF. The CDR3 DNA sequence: TGTGCCAGCAGTTTAGATTCTGTGGGCAGAAAACTGAACACTGAAGCTTTCTTT.

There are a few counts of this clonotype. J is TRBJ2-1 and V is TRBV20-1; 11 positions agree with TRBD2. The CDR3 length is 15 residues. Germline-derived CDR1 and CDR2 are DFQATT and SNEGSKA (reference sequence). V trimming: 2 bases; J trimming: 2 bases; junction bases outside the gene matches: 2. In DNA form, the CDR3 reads TGCAGTGCTAGACTTAGCGGGAGGGCCTACAATGAGCAGTTCTTC. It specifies CSARLSGRAYNEQFF.

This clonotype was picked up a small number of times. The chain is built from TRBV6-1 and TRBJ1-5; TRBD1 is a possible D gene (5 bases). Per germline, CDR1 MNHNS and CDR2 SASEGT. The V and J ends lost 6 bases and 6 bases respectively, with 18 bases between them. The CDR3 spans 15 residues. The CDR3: CASRGSGGVSQPQHF. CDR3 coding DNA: TGTGCCAGCAGGGGCTCTGGGGGGGTGAGTCAGCCCCAGCATTTT.

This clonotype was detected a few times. The CDR3 sequence is CSAPVGAGELFF. The CDR3 DNA follows: TGCAGTGCCCCTGTAGGAGCCGGGGAGCTGTTTTTT. The chain employs TRBV20-1 and TRBJ2-2; unclear D gene. CDR3 length: 12 residues. Germline-derived CDR1 and CDR2 are DFQATT and SNEGSKA (reference sequence). Trimming took 6 bases from V and 6 from J, leaving 11 bases between them.

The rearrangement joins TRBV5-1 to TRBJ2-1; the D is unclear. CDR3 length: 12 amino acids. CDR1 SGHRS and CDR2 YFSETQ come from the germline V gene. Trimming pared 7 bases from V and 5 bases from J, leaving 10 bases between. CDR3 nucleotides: TGCGCCAGCCGTAGGGAAGACAATGAGCAGTTCTTC. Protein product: CASRREDNEQFF.

The CDR3 DNA reads TGTGCCAGCAGTTTAGGGAGCGGGCCCACGCAAGAGACCCAGTACTTC. It yields the protein CASSLGSGPTQETQYF. The chain couples TRBV12-3 or TRBV12-4 to TRBJ2-5; perhaps TRBD2 as D (6 bases). V was trimmed by 1 base and J by 2 bases, leaving 14 bases between them. The CDR3 length is 16 residues.

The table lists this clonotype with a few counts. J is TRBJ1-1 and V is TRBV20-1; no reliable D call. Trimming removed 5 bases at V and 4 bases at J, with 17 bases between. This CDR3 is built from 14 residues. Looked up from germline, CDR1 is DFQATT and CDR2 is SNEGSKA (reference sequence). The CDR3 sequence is CSAPSALSGTEAFF. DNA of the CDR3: TGCAGTGCTCCTTCTGCACTCAGCGGCACTGAAGCTTTCTTT.

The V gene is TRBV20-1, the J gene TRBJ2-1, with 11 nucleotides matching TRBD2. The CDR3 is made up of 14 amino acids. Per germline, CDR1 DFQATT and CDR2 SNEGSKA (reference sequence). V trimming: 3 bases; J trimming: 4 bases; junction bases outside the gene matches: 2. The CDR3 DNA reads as TGCAGTGCTAGGACTAGCGGGGTATACAATGAGCAGTTCTTC. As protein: CSARTSGVYNEQFF.

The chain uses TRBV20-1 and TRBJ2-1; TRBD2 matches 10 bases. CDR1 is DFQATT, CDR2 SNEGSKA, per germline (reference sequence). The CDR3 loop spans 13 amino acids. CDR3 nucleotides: TGCAGAGGGGAGCGGGAGGGCTACAATGAGCAGTTCTTC. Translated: CRGEREGYNEQFF.

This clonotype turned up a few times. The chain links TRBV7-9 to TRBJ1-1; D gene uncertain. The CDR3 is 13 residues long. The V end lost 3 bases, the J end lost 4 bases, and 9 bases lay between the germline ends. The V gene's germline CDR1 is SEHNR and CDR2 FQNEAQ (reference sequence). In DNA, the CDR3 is TGTGCCAGCAGCTTCGCTTCCTCCACTGAAGCTTTCTTT. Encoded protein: CASSFASSTEAFF.

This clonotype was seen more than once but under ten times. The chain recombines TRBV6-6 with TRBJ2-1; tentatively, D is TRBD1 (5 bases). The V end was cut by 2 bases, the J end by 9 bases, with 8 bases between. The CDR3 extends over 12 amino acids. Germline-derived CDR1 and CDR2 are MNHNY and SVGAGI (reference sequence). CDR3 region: CASSYRGSEQFF. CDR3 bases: TGTGCCAGCAGTTACAGGGGTAGTGAGCAGTTCTTC.

The CDR3 nucleotides read TGTGCCAGCAGCCAGGGACGGCCTAATCAGCCCCAGCATTTT. It specifies CASSQGRPNQPQHF. This chain links TRBV7-2 with TRBJ1-5; perhaps TRBD1 as D (5 bases). With 5 bases removed from V and 4 bases from J, the gap between germline ends came to 12 bases. The germline gives CDR1 SGHTA, CDR2 FQGNSA. CDR3 length: 14 residues.

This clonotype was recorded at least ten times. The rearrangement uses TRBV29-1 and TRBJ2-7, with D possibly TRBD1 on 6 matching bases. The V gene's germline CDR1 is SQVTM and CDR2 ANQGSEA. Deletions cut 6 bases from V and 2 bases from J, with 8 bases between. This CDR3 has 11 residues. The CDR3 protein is CSVQGTYEQYF. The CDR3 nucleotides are TGCAGCGTACAGGGAACCTACGAGCAGTACTTC.

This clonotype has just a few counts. CDR3 in amino acids: CAISEMSGGGKDNVLTF. CDR3 bases: TGTGCCATCAGTGAGATGTCAGGGGGCGGGAAGGACAACGTCCTGACTTTC. J is TRBJ2-6 and V is TRBV10-3; 8 nucleotides agree with TRBD1. This CDR3 has 17 residues. V lost 2 bases and J lost 9; bases outside the gene matches: 12. CDR1 is ENHRY and CDR2 is SYGVKD in the germline V gene.